The 8 T cell receptor beta chains below were found in one sample sequenced in a study of blood T cell repertoires in COVID-19. TCRdb's copy holds only in-frame clones and misses some; the assay was immunoSEQ multiplex PCR. The sample lists roughly 130,000 clones; over 85% were seen once. What was sequenced was peripheral blood. The origin of the receptors is a man aged 45-65 years with active COVID-19.

The chain carries TRBV27 and TRBJ2-4; 10 nucleotides line up with TRBD1. The ends lost 4 bases at V and 0 bases at J; junction bases unmatched: 6. Germline CDR1 MNHEY, CDR2 SMNVEV (reference sequence). The CDR3 has 17 residues. CDR3 protein: CASSSRDRGLAKNIQYF. The CDR3 DNA reads TGTGCCAGCAGTTCCCGGGACAGGGGACTAGCCAAAAACATTCAGTACTTC.

The J gene is TRBJ2-1, the V gene TRBV10-3, with 9 nucleotides matching TRBD2. CDR3 length: 17 residues. The junction had 10 bases not matched to a gene; V was cut back by 3 bases and J by 4 bases. CDR1 ENHRY and CDR2 SYGVKD come from the germline V gene. CDR3 loop: CAISDPRAGGLYNEQFF. CDR3 DNA: TGTGCCATCAGTGACCCGAGGGCGGGGGGGCTTTACAATGAGCAGTTCTTC.

In this sample, this clone turned up a few times. The chain couples TRBV25-1 to TRBJ2-7, with a weak D call TRBD2 (6 bases). Germline V gives CDR1 MGHDK, CDR2 SYGVNS. V lost 10 bases, J lost 1 base, and 11 bases lay in between. The CDR3 length is 12 residues. DNA of the CDR3: TGTGCCACCCGGGGACTTTCCTACGAGCAGTACTTC. Its translation: CATRGLSYEQYF.

This clone was observed a few times. V is TRBV2 and J is TRBJ2-5; TRBD2 matches at 7 bases. V was clipped by 4 bases and J by 4 bases; unmatched bases: 6. The germline V gene encodes CDR1 SNHLY and CDR2 FYNNEI. The CDR3 is 14 residues long. This CDR3 is CASSVPRLAETQYF. The CDR3 nucleotides read TGTGCCAGCAGTGTACCAAGACTAGCAGAGACCCAGTACTTC.

The chain carries TRBV6-2 or TRBV6-3 and TRBJ2-6; possible D gene TRBD2, 5 bases. The germline CDR1 and CDR2 sequences are MNHEY and SVGEGT. This CDR3 has 16 residues. Trimming took 0 bases from V and 0 from J, leaving 6 bases between them. The CDR3 is CASSYSGLSGANVLTF. In DNA form, the CDR3 reads TGTGCCAGCAGTTACTCTGGACTCTCTGGGGCCAACGTCCTGACTTTC.

The V call is TRBV7-9, the J call TRBJ2-3; D gene unclear. V shed 1 base and J shed 0 bases, with 11 bases lying between them. CDR1 and CDR2 (germline): SEHNR, FQNEAQ (reference sequence). This CDR3 comprises 16 residues. CDR3 in amino acids: CASSLGSPPSTDTQYF. The CDR3 region has the DNA TGTGCCAGCAGCTTAGGTAGCCCACCCAGCACAGATACGCAGTATTTT.

The rearrangement links TRBV5-5 to TRBJ2-7; tentatively, D is TRBD2 (7 bases). The CDR3 runs to 15 residues. The V end was cut by 3 bases, the J end by 3 bases, with 16 bases between. Germline V CDR1 and CDR2: SGHKS, YYEKEE (reference sequence). The CDR3 here is CASSWGGAAVYEQYV. The DNA of the CDR3 is TGTGCCAGCAGCTGGGGGGGGGCCGCAGTCTACGAGCAGTACGTC.

The rearrangement links TRBV4-1 to TRBJ1-3; tentative D call: TRBD1 (5 bases). Trimming took 2 bases from V and 0 from J, leaving 11 bases between them. The germline V gene encodes CDR1 MGHRA and CDR2 YSYEKL. The CDR3 sequence is 16 residues long. CDR3 bases: TGCGCCAGCAGCCAACAACAGGTGGCCTCTGGAAACACCATATATTTT. Its translation is CASSQQQVASGNTIYF.